This T cell receptor (beta chain) was recovered during a study of vaccination and CD4 T cells after COVID-19 (dated by TCRdb to between 2020 and 2023). About the full investigation: Every convalescent patient had a positive nasal swab PCR test for SARS-CoV-2, with mild disease in 9 or 10 patients and severe disease in one. Six males and four females were included in the convalescent cohort, with two Hispanic individuals, seven Caucasians, two Asians and one multiracial person represented. Each participant got two doses of either the Pfizer-BioNTech BNT162b2 vaccine (n=8) or the Moderna mRNA-1273 vaccine (n=2). Post-COVID blood samples were collected from convalescent patients a median of approximately 100 days after diagnosis, with a range of about 30 to 170 days. The time from the second vaccine dose to post-vaccine blood sampling had a median of roughly 70 days and ranged from about 12 to 241 days. Culture stimuli were overlapping spike peptide pools from SARS-CoV-2 and from the common cold coronaviruses HCoV-NL63, HCoV-OC43 and HCoV-229E. As controls, cultures received a CEFX viral epitope pool (the positive control), an HIV-1 Nef peptide pool (the negative control), or no peptide at all. In nine to eleven COVID-19 convalescent patients and a handful of infection-naive healthy vaccine recipients, researchers compared the spike-specific CD4+ TCR repertoire from before mRNA vaccination with the repertoire from after. Points the paper makes about the study in general: In convalescent patients, a median roughly 83% of post-vaccine SARS-CoV-2-reactive clones were detected only after vaccination, and vaccine-specific priming was suggested by this finding. Nearly all vaccine-specific clones in convalescent patients (304 of 307) were mono-reactive for SARS-CoV-2 spike rather than cross-reactive with common cold coronaviruses. Relatively few convalescent patients were included in the study, and early timepoints after natural infection were not analyzed. The median count of SARS-CoV-2-reactive clonotypes went up from some 23 after infection to 30 to 40 after vaccination, although the change was not significant.

Turning to this clonotype: Its cognate antigen has yet to be identified. Base-call qualities are not available, and no considerably larger clone is one nucleotide away.

What this sample's treatment or condition label stands for: roughly 10-day PBMC culture with coronavirus spike peptide pools or control peptides (ViraFEST assay). The ViraFEST assay was used in the study, in which antigen-specific T cells were expanded with peptide pools and expanded clonotypes were subsequently identified by TCR sequencing. Positive SARS-CoV-2 PCR tests in the convalescent patients dated from March to December 2020, before Alpha, Beta and Delta variants emerged in the United States. Roughly 2 million PBMCs per well were cultured in IMDM with roughly 5.5% human AB serum and roughly 9.3 IU/ml IL-2, plus 10 ug/ml peptide pools. Half of the culture medium was replaced with fresh IL-2-containing medium on days 3 and 7. After less than twelve days of culture, CD4+ T cells were isolated by negative selection with the EasySep CD4+ T cell isolation kit. Ficoll-Paque Plus gradient centrifugation was used to isolate PBMCs from whole blood, and the isolated PBMCs were then either used fresh or cryopreserved at -140C. In general, triplicate wells were set up for every culture condition.

The library was produced with PCR. DNA from cultured CD4+ T cells was subjected to TCR sequencing with the Oncomine TCR Beta short-read assay at the Johns Hopkins FTIC core. The QIAamp micro DNA kit was used to extract genomic DNA from the cultured CD4+ T cells. The Oncomine TCR Beta libraries from cultured CD4+ T cells were pooled using unique dual indexes and then sequenced on an Illumina iSeq 100. Per the original workflow: Non-productive sequences were removed, and CDR3s not starting with C, not ending with F or W, or shorter than 7 amino acids were discarded. Antigen-specific clonotypes were identified with the MANAFEST web application by comparing peptide-stimulated wells with reference and other culture wells. An FDR below 0.05, an odds ratio above 5, and a productive frequency above 0.1% in at least two of three replicate wells were required for clones to be considered positive. Clonotypes that were significantly expanded in both SARS-CoV-2 spike wells and at least one common cold coronavirus spike condition were defined as cross-reactive. Using R version 3.6.1, CDR3 homology was evaluated through Levenshtein distances (stringdist) along with unrooted phylogenetic trees (ape). TCRdb reprocessing: public reads trimmed at Q25 with fastp, clones called with MiXCR, in-frame beta chains kept. Entries are consolidated by CDR3 protein sequence, retaining the most common genes and DNA. V and J calls and clone size were set by TCRdb, not the authors. This sample comprises fewer than 15,000 distinct CDR3 sequences, 43% of them detected only once. The ten largest clonotypes hold about 8.1% of the sample.

Sequenced material: CD4+ T cells from blood, cultured in vitro. This receptor was taken from a human donor who had recovered from COVID-19.

The CDR3 has the sequence CSARDRGLAGGEQFF. The nucleotides are TGCAGTGCTAGAGATAGGGGACTAGCGGGGGGTGAGCAGTTCTTC. The rearranged segments are TRBV20-1 and TRBJ2-1; TRBD2 aligns with 15 central bases. The germline V and J ends show losses of 0 bases and 9 bases respectively, and no gene match explains 3 bases of the junction. From the cysteine through the phenylalanine, the CDR3 covers 15 amino acids. Only CDR3 DNA remains: 45 bases, in frame from the first base. CDR1 DFQATT and CDR2 SNEGSKA are derived from the germline V gene (reference sequence).